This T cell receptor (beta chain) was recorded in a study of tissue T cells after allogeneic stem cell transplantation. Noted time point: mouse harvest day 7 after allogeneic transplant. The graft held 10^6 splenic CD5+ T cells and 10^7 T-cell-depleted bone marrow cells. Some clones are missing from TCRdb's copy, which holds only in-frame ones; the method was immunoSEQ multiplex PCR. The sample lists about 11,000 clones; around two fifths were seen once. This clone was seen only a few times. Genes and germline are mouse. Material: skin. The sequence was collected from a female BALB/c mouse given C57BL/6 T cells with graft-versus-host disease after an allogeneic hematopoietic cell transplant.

CDR3 sequence: CASSPGVSNERLFF. Incomplete CDR3 DNA: TGTGCCAGCAGTCCAGGGGTTTCCAACGAAAGATTATTT. The chain links TRBV26 to TRBJ1-4; D is possibly TRBD1 (6 bases). The CDR3 end is not reached by the read, which stops 1 residue before it; the germline J gene fills it in. Trimming took off 4 bases at V and 0 bases at J, with 6 bases between the two ends. CDR1 KGHPV and CDR2 FQNQEV come from the germline V gene (reference sequence). The CDR3 contains 14 residues.